This TCR beta chain appears in the sequencing data of a study of T cells in Graves' hyperthyroidism and ophthalmopathy. Remarks on this clonotype: The antigen is unknown.

The study's findings and limits: Most expanded thyroid clonotypes above 0.001 recurred in blood.

Trimming stripped 2 bases from V and 7 bases from J, with 18 bases between. From germline, CDR1 is LGHNA and CDR2 YSLEER. The length of the CDR3 is 16 residues. A lack of ophthalmopathy progression within 18 months defined stable Graves' hyperthyroidism. These patients, aged 18 to 65, had recently diagnosed hyperthyroidism lasting under 2 months. Template material for amplifying TCR beta CDR3 regions consisted of RNA transcripts. HTBI primers were used for first-round RT-PCR of the TCR CDR3. One entry per CDR3 protein results from TCRdb running MiXCR on the multiplex PCR reads. The table has hundreds of thousands of distinct CDR3 sequences, approximately 15% seen once.

The V and J genes are TRBV4-3 and TRBJ2-1; D could derive from TRBD1 or TRBD2 (5 bases each). This TCR derives from a woman aged 30 to 39 with Graves' hyperthyroidism. The sequencing sample was made of blood. The CDR3 DNA reads as TGCGCCAGCAGCCAACCGTACGGGACCAAGAGGAATGAGCAGTTCTTC. Translating it yields CASSQPYGTKRNEQFF.